The 22 T cell receptor beta chains below were found in one sample sequenced in a study of cytomegalovirus exposure and HLA in healthy donors. The PCR contained 60 Vbeta and 13 Jbeta primers. Method: immunoSEQ multiplex PCR; TCRdb's copy keeps in-frame clones and lacks some. The sample is made up of around 55,000 clones, and the top ten hold around 10% of it. The sample taken for sequencing was PBMCs. The receptor set was obtained from a man aged 50-59 years in good health and CMV-seropositive.

The genes are TRBV4-1 and TRBJ2-7; 8 nucleotides line up with TRBD2. The CDR3 sequence is 13 residues long. Germline CDR1 and CDR2: MGHRA and YSYEKL. The ends lost 4 bases at V and 3 bases at J; junction bases unmatched: 2. CDR3 protein: CASSPTSDYEQYF. The DNA of the CDR3 is TGCGCCAGCAGCCCGACTAGCGACTACGAGCAGTACTTC.

CDR3 protein: CASSLLPGNYGYTF. DNA for the CDR3: TGTGCCAGCAGTTTATTGCCAGGGAACTATGGCTACACCTTC. The chain joins TRBV27 to TRBJ1-2; a possible D gene is TRBD1 (5 bases). The germline V gene has CDR1 MNHEY and CDR2 SMNVEV (reference sequence). The CDR3 has 14 amino acids. V was clipped by 1 base and J by 2 bases, with 8 bases between them.

V usage is TRBV6-1 and J usage is TRBJ1-2; D unresolved. V was trimmed by 2 bases and J by 8 bases, leaving 9 bases between them. The CDR3 totals 12 residues. Germline V gives CDR1 MNHNS, CDR2 SASEGT. The CDR3 DNA reads TGTGCCAGCAGTGAAACGGGTTACGGCTACACCTTC. It encodes CASSETGYGYTF.

The CDR3 loop reads CASSSPDRVNEQFF. In DNA, the CDR3 is TGCGCCAGCAGCTCGCCCGACAGAGTCAATGAGCAGTTCTTC. This chain links TRBV5-1 with TRBJ2-1, with TRBD1 as a possible D gene (5 bases). V lost 3 bases, J lost 6 bases, and 13 bases lay in between. CDR3 size: 14 residues. Germline values: CDR1 SGHRS, CDR2 YFSETQ.

The V and J genes are TRBV6-5 and TRBJ2-1; 8 positions agree with TRBD2. The CDR3 runs to 15 residues. V was clipped by 4 bases and J by 6 bases; unmatched bases: 8. Germline CDR1 MNHEY, CDR2 SVGAGI. CDR3 sequence: CASSSPGLVINEQFF. In DNA form, the CDR3 reads TGTGCCAGCAGTTCCCCGGGACTAGTGATCAATGAGCAGTTCTTC.

The rearrangement links TRBV10-3 to TRBJ2-1; possible D gene TRBD2, 6 bases. Germline CDR1 is ENHRY and CDR2 is SYGVKD. Trimming cost V 4 bases and J 0 bases, with 10 bases left between them. The CDR3 consists of 15 residues. CDR3 sequence reads: CAISGGDGSYNEQFF. CDR3 nucleotide sequence: TGTGCCATCAGTGGGGGGGATGGCTCCTACAATGAGCAGTTCTTC.

The rearrangement uses TRBV7-2 and TRBJ2-5, with 12 bases identical to TRBD2. Germline CDR1 reads SGHTA; CDR2 reads FQGNSA. The CDR3 is 13 residues long. Trimming at V came to 1 base and at J to 9 bases, leaving 0 bases not matched to a gene. As DNA, the CDR3 is TGTGCCAGCAGCTTAGGGACTAGCGGGGCCCAGTACTTC. Residues: CASSLGTSGAQYF. The full variable domain, with the rest looked up from reference TRBV7-2 and TRBJ2-5, is GAGVSQSPSNKVTEKGKDVELRCDPISGHTALYWYRQSLGQGLEFLIYFQGNSAPDKSGLPSDRFSAERTGGSVSTLTIQRTQQEDSAVYLCASSLGTSGAQYFGPGTRLLVL.

The chain carries TRBV9 and TRBJ1-2, with TRBD1 as a possible D gene (6 bases). The CDR3 extends over 15 amino acids. Germline loops: CDR1 SGDLS, CDR2 YYNGEE. The germline V and J ends were trimmed by 0 bases and 4 bases, with 13 bases remaining between them. The CDR3 protein is CASSVGTGPSYGYTF. The CDR3, as DNA: TGTGCCAGCAGCGTAGGTACAGGGCCTAGCTATGGCTACACCTTC.

The rearrangement uses TRBV9 and TRBJ2-2, with TRBD2 matching 10 bases. The germline CDR1 and CDR2 sequences are SGDLS and YYNGEE. Trimming at V came to 0 bases and at J to 4 bases, leaving 3 bases not matched to a gene. This CDR3 is built from 16 residues. The CDR3 is CASSVASGSTTGELFF. CDR3 nucleotide sequence: TGTGCCAGCAGCGTAGCTAGCGGGAGTACCACCGGGGAGCTGTTTTTT.

On this clone itself: The sample carries other DNA sequences with the same CDR3. This chain links TRBV2 with TRBJ2-5; 7 bases are a match to TRBD2. The J segment lost 2 bases and the V segment lost 4 bases, leaving 4 bases of the junction unmatched. From germline, CDR1 is SNHLY and CDR2 FYNNEI. The CDR3 has 14 residues. CDR3 DNA: TGTGCCAGCAGTGTGTCCGGGGGGCAAGAGACCCAGTACTTC. As protein: CASSVSGGQETQYF.

V is TRBV29-1 and J is TRBJ2-1; 8 positions match TRBD2. Looked up from germline, CDR1 is SQVTM and CDR2 is ANQGSEA. There are 14 residues in the CDR3. V shed 7 bases and J 4 bases; nucleotides not matched to a gene: 9. DNA for the CDR3: TGCAGCGCTTTGGGTAGCGGGGCTTACAATGAGCAGTTCTTC. It is translated as CSALGSGAYNEQFF.

The gene calls are TRBV6-1 and TRBJ2-3; tentatively, D is TRBD1 (5 bases). CDR3 length equals 15 residues. Germline V gene sequence: CDR1 MNHNS, CDR2 SASEGT. V was shortened by 2 bases and J by 2 bases, with 11 bases between the two germline ends. This CDR3 reads CASSEIKGYTDTQYF. In DNA, the CDR3 is TGTGCCAGCAGTGAAATCAAGGGGTACACAGATACGCAGTATTTT.

The chain recombines TRBV11-2 with TRBJ2-1; D uncertain. V was trimmed by 1 base and J by 3 bases, leaving 10 bases between them. The CDR3 covers 15 residues. Germline-derived CDR1 and CDR2 are SGHAT and FQNNGV. For the CDR3, the DNA is TGTGCCAGCAGCTTAGGCAGGTCGAACTACAATGAGCAGTTCTTC. Residues: CASSLGRSNYNEQFF.

This chain connects TRBV2 to TRBJ2-7, with 7 bases matching TRBD1. The CDR3 is 14 amino acids. Germline V lookup: CDR1 SNHLY, CDR2 FYNNEI. The J segment lost 2 bases and the V segment lost 3 bases, leaving 4 bases of the junction unmatched. In DNA, the CDR3 is TGTGCCAGCAGTGACCAGGGACAGACCTACGAGCAGTACTTC. Its translation is CASSDQGQTYEQYF.

This rearrangement joins TRBV7-6 to TRBJ2-5, with 13 bases matching TRBD2. The end of the DNA aligns better with TRBJ2-7, so the J call may be wrong. CDR1 and CDR2 (germline): SGHVS, FNYEAQ. This CDR3 is 15 amino acids long. CDR3 in DNA: TGTGCCAGCAGCCCCGGGACTAGCGGGAACTACGAGCAGTACTTC. Its translation: CASSPGTSGNYEQYF.

The gene calls are TRBV28 and TRBJ1-2; 7 positions agree with TRBD1. The CDR3 consists of 13 residues. CDR1 is MDHEN and CDR2 is SYDVKM in the germline V gene. Losses at the gene ends were 6 bases for V and 8 bases for J; bases not matched to a gene: 9. Written as DNA, the CDR3 is TGTGCCAGCAGAGCGACAGGGTCGTACGGCTACACCTTC. This translates into CASRATGSYGYTF.

The rearrangement joins TRBV7-8 to TRBJ2-7; 8 bases align to TRBD2. V lost 0 bases and J lost 0; bases outside the gene matches: 19. Germline assignment: CDR1 SGHVS and CDR2 FQNEAQ. This CDR3 spans 21 amino acids. This chain's CDR3 is CASSLALGSGEHKLSSYEQYF. CDR3 in DNA: TGTGCCAGCAGCTTAGCGCTTGGTAGCGGGGAACATAAACTATCCTCCTACGAGCAGTACTTC.

The chain combines TRBV7-6 with TRBJ1-2; perhaps TRBD1 as D (5 bases). The germline V gene has CDR1 SGHVS and CDR2 FNYEAQ. The length of the CDR3 is 13 residues. The germline V and J ends were trimmed by 6 bases and 8 bases, with 16 bases remaining between them. DNA of the CDR3: TGTGCCAGCAGGCCGTTCGGGGGAGTAGGCTACACCTTC. This translates into CASRPFGGVGYTF.

This chain joins TRBV7-6 and TRBJ2-7; 7 bases map to TRBD2. Germline CDR1 and CDR2: SGHVS and FNYEAQ. The junction had 3 bases not matched to a gene; V was cut back by 4 bases and J by 3 bases. There are 13 residues in the CDR3. CDR3 in amino acids: CASSYPGGYEQYF. The DNA of the CDR3 is TGTGCCAGCAGCTACCCGGGAGGCTACGAGCAGTACTTC.

The CDR3, as DNA: TGTGCCTGGAGCGGACAGGGACCAGATACGCAGTATTTT. Residues: CAWSGQGPDTQYF. The chain uses TRBV30 and TRBJ2-3, with 8 bases aligning to TRBD1. CDR3 size: 13 residues. V gave up 3 bases and J gave up 4 bases; unmatched junction bases: 3. In germline, CDR1 is GTSNPN, CDR2 SVGIG (reference sequence).

V is TRBV18 and J is TRBJ2-1, with a weak D call TRBD1 (7 bases). CDR1 and CDR2 (germline): KGHSH, LQKENI. Trimming stripped 3 bases from V and 9 bases from J, with 24 bases between. The CDR3 length is 17 residues. The CDR3 here is CASSPLLGRGVPGEQFF. The CDR3 bases are TGTGCCAGCTCACCTCTCCTGGGCAGGGGGGTGCCTGGTGAGCAGTTCTTC.

The chain links TRBV19 to TRBJ1-2; maybe TRBD1 (6 bases). Germline V CDR1 and CDR2: LNHDA, SQIVND (reference sequence). V lost 8 bases and J lost 8, with 21 bases in between. The CDR3 extends over 14 amino acids. CDR3 DNA: TGTGCCAGTCAGATCGTCGGGGGGACACGCGGCTACACCTTC. This gives the protein CASQIVGGTRGYTF.